The 21 T cell receptor beta chains given below trace back to one sample, sequenced in a study of untreated major depressive disorder. Profiled with immunoSEQ multiplex PCR; TCRdb holds only in-frame clones, not every one. The sample consists of 17,000 or so clones, approximately 92% of them appearing once. Their target antigens are unknown. Study findings and constraints: Compared with controls, depressed patients showed more TRBV05-01 (Vbeta 5.1) usage in CD4+ T cells.

The material sequenced was CD4+ T cells from PBMCs. The receptors were sampled from a woman between 40 and 50 years old with major depressive disorder.

The rearrangement joins TRBV2 to TRBJ2-7, with D maybe TRBD2 (5 bases). V shed 5 bases and J shed 6 bases, with 17 bases lying between them. From germline, CDR1 is SNHLY and CDR2 FYNNEI. The CDR3 runs 14 residues. CDR3 in DNA: TGTGCCAGCAGTATGGGAGCACAACGGCTCGAGCAGTACTTC. Its protein is CASSMGAQRLEQYF.

The chain combines TRBV6-5 with TRBJ1-2; 8 bases are shared with TRBD1. J was trimmed by 4 bases and V by 4 bases; bases with no gene match: 8. The germline gives CDR1 MNHEY, CDR2 SVGAGI. The CDR3 extends over 15 amino acids. The CDR3 DNA follows: TGTGCCAGCAGTTCACGGACAGGGCTCACCTATGGCTACACCTTC. Protein: CASSSRTGLTYGYTF.

The CDR3 DNA reads as TGTGCCAGTAGTATGACAGGGGGCCGCACAGATACGCAGTATTTT. Amino acids: CASSMTGGRTDTQYF. The chain recombines TRBV19 with TRBJ2-3; 10 bases align to TRBD1. After removal of 3 bases from V and 1 base from J, the junction contained 1 base not matched to a gene. This CDR3 region has 15 residues. CDR1 is LNHDA, CDR2 SQIVND, per germline (reference sequence). Full variable domain (remainder filled in from reference TRBV19 and TRBJ2-3): DGGITQSPKYLFRKEGQNVTLSCEQNLNHDAMYWYRQDPGQGLRLIYYSQIVNDFQKGDIAEGYSVSREKKESFPLTVTSAQKNPTAFYLCASSMTGGRTDTQYFGPGTRLTVL.

This clone was observed a handful of times. The genes are TRBV29-1 and TRBJ1-1; no reliable D call. CDR3 size: 12 residues. Germline values: CDR1 SQVTM, CDR2 ANQGSEA. V was trimmed by 5 bases and J by 1 base, leaving 8 bases between them. CDR3 amino acids: CSVMRENTEAFF. CDR3 DNA sequence: TGCAGCGTTATGCGGGAGAACACTGAAGCTTTCTTT.

The chain couples TRBV13 to TRBJ2-7, with 12 positions matching TRBD2. The J segment lost 2 bases and the V segment lost 4 bases, leaving 12 bases of the junction unmatched. CDR3 length: 18 residues. The germline CDR1 and CDR2 sequences are PRHDT and FYEKMQ (reference sequence). The CDR3 protein is CASSSKTSGGPQAYEQYF. In DNA form, the CDR3 reads TGTGCCAGCAGCTCCAAGACTAGCGGGGGACCCCAAGCCTACGAGCAGTACTTC.

The chain couples TRBV5-4 to TRBJ1-2, with D perhaps matching TRBD1 (5 bases). The CDR3 sequence is 14 residues long. V gave up 0 bases and J gave up 6 bases, with 12 bases separating them. Looked up from germline, CDR1 is SGHNT and CDR2 is YYREEE (reference sequence). The DNA of the CDR3 is TGTGCCAGCAGCTTGGAGGGGATCTCCAATGGCTACACCTTC. Protein: CASSLEGISNGYTF.

The V gene is TRBV29-1, the J gene TRBJ1-1; D not certain. The V gene's germline CDR1 is SQVTM and CDR2 ANQGSEA. This CDR3 spans 13 amino acids. V lost 6 bases and J 6 bases, leaving 17 bases between the germline ends. The CDR3 nucleotides read TGCAGCGTCGCGTACGGTACCTCTGCTGAAGCTTTCTTT. As protein: CSVAYGTSAEAFF.

In DNA form, the CDR3 reads TGTGCCAGCAGCTTGCGTGGGAATAGCAATCAGCCCCAGCATTTT. It codes for CASSLRGNSNQPQHF. The rearrangement links TRBV5-5 to TRBJ1-5; D is unclear. Germline loops: CDR1 SGHKS, CDR2 YYEKEE (reference sequence). The V and J ends lost 1 base and 0 bases respectively, with 8 bases between them. This CDR3 region has 15 residues. Drawing the rest from reference TRBV5-5 and TRBJ1-5, the complete variable domain is DAGVTQSPTHLIKTRGQQVTLRCSPISGHKSVSWYQQVLGQGPQFIFQYYEKEERGRGNFPDRFSARQFPNYSSELNVNALLLGDSALYLCASSLRGNSNQPQHFGDGTRLSIL.

This clone was found once. V is TRBV7-9 and J is TRBJ2-2; TRBD2 is a possible D gene (5 bases). Germline V gene data show CDR1 as SEHNR and CDR2 as FQNEAQ (reference sequence). The CDR3 has 13 amino acids. Trimming left V 5 bases short and J 6 bases short, with 10 bases between. CDR3 nucleotides: TGTGCCAGCAGCCCCGAGGGATCCGGGGAGCTGTTTTTT. Encoded protein: CASSPEGSGELFF.

The rearrangement links TRBV7-3 to TRBJ2-5; D tentatively reads TRBD1 or TRBD2 (6 bases each). The CDR3 runs 15 residues. The V and J ends lost 2 bases and 13 bases respectively, with 23 bases between them. The germline V gene encodes CDR1 SGHTA and CDR2 FQGTGA. CDR3 nucleotide sequence: TGTGCCAGCAGCTTATTCGTGGGGGGCCTGTCGTACCCGTACTTC. It is translated as CASSLFVGGLSYPYF.

This clone has only one observation. The gene calls are TRBV9 and TRBJ1-2, with TRBD1 as a possible D gene (5 bases). The CDR3 is made up of 14 amino acids. V lost 0 bases and J 7 bases, leaving 13 bases between the germline ends. Germline V CDR1 and CDR2: SGDLS, YYNGEE. CDR3 sequence reads: CASSVGFPGRGYTF. The CDR3 coding sequence is TGTGCCAGCAGCGTAGGTTTTCCGGGACGTGGCTACACCTTC. Full variable domain (outside the CDR3, taken from reference TRBV9 and TRBJ1-2): DSGVTQTPKHLITATGQRVTLRCSPRSGDLSVYWYQQSLDQGLQFLIQYYNGEERAKGNILERFSAQQFPDLHSELNLSSLELGDSALYFCASSVGFPGRGYTFGSGTRLTVV.

The CDR3 loop reads CASRPVGAYEQYV. The CDR3 DNA follows: TGTGCCAGCAGGCCTGTGGGAGCCTACGAGCAGTACGTC. The chain couples TRBV6-5 to TRBJ2-7; TRBD2 is a possible D gene (5 bases). Trimming took 6 bases from V and 2 from J, leaving 11 bases between them. This CDR3 is built from 13 residues. Per the germline V gene, CDR1 is MNHEY and CDR2 is SVGAGI.

This clone appeared a single time. The chain is built from TRBV6-5 and TRBJ1-2; 12 bases agree with TRBD1. The germline V gene encodes CDR1 MNHEY and CDR2 SVGAGI. The J segment lost 7 bases and the V segment lost 5 bases, leaving 5 bases of the junction unmatched. There are 14 residues in the CDR3. CDR3 DNA sequence: TGTGCCAGCAGTAGGGACAGGGGGCGGGGTGGCTACACCTTC. Its protein is CASSRDRGRGGYTF.

The chain recombines TRBV4-1 with TRBJ1-1; a possible D gene is TRBD1 (6 bases). Germline-derived CDR1 and CDR2 are MGHRA and YSYEKL. V lost 2 bases and J lost 11, with 15 bases in between. CDR3 length equals 13 residues. CDR3 coding DNA: TGCGCCAGCAGCCAAACAGGGTCGAGGAAGGCTTTCTTT. This gives the protein CASSQTGSRKAFF.

The genes are TRBV5-4 and TRBJ2-3, with D maybe TRBD2 (5 bases). With 5 bases removed from V and 1 base from J, the gap between germline ends came to 14 bases. The CDR3 is 15 amino acids. CDR1 and CDR2 from the germline V gene are SGHNT and YYREEE (reference sequence). CDR3 loop: CASSTDYGRTDTQYF. CDR3 nucleotide sequence: TGTGCCAGCAGTACCGACTACGGCCGCACAGATACGCAGTATTTT.

Points on this clone: The junction and the germline gene differ at one end; a read error may be behind it. The sample holds other DNA sequences that translate to the same CDR3. The chain is built from TRBV6-5 and TRBJ2-5, with D perhaps TRBD2 (5 bases). CDR3 length: 14 amino acids. The germline CDR1 and CDR2 sequences are MNHEY and SVGAGI. CDR3: CASSYSEDEGTQYF. In DNA, the CDR3 is TGCGCCAGCAGTTACTCGGAGGATGAGGGGACCCAGTACTTC.

To note about this clone: Within the sample, other DNA sequences also encode this same CDR3. The J gene is TRBJ1-5, the V gene TRBV5-1; TRBD1 matches at 7 bases. CDR3 length: 15 residues. V was pared by 3 bases and J by 2 bases, with 5 bases of the junction left unmatched. Germline-derived CDR1 and CDR2 are SGHRS and YFSETQ. CDR3 sequence (DNA): TGCGCCAGCAGCTCTGACGGACAGGGCAATCAGCCCCAGCATTTT. Amino acids: CASSSDGQGNQPQHF.

The V and J genes are TRBV9 and TRBJ1-2; D gene ambiguous. There are 13 residues in the CDR3. V was cut by 0 bases and J by 7 bases, with 10 bases left in between. The germline V gene encodes CDR1 SGDLS and CDR2 YYNGEE. CDR3: CASSVGERLGYTF. CDR3 nucleotides: TGTGCCAGCAGCGTAGGGGAGCGTCTTGGCTACACCTTC. Variable domain in full (rest from reference TRBV9 and TRBJ1-2): DSGVTQTPKHLITATGQRVTLRCSPRSGDLSVYWYQQSLDQGLQFLIQYYNGEERAKGNILERFSAQQFPDLHSELNLSSLELGDSALYFCASSVGERLGYTFGSGTRLTVV.

The count of this clone is one. This rearrangement joins TRBV6-1 to TRBJ2-7; 9 bases match TRBD1. Germline CDR1 reads MNHNS; CDR2 reads SASEGT. The CDR3 is made up of 15 amino acids. V lost 7 bases to trimming and J lost 7 bases; unmatched junction nucleotides: 14. The CDR3 spells CASTNTGGGLEEQYF. The DNA for the CDR3 is TGTGCCAGCACCAACACAGGGGGCGGATTAGAAGAGCAGTACTTC.

The chain employs TRBV5-6 and TRBJ1-1; D remains unclear. Trimming shortened V by 0 bases and J by 0 bases, and 6 bases separated the two germline ends. The CDR3 loop spans 14 amino acids. CDR1 is SGHDT and CDR2 is YYEEEE in the germline V gene. CDR3 nucleotide sequence: TGTGCCAGCAGCTTGGGACTAATGAACACTGAAGCTTTCTTT. Amino acid sequence: CASSLGLMNTEAFF.

The chain employs TRBV4-1 and TRBJ2-1; 10 nucleotides match TRBD2. Trimming cost V 6 bases and J 4 bases; bases outside gene matches: 9. CDR1 is MGHRA, CDR2 YSYEKL, per germline. CDR3 size: 16 residues. CDR3 coding DNA: TGCGCCAGCAGACTTACTACTAGCGGGGAGTACAATGAGCAGTTCTTC. This gives the protein CASRLTTSGEYNEQFF.